The rows below give T cell receptor beta chains drawn from one sample of a study of T cell responses to AZD1222 COVID-19 vaccine. Sequenced by immunoSEQ multiplex PCR; TCRdb stores in-frame clones only, minus some. The sample has approximately 160,000 clones, about 91% seen once; the top ten hold approximately 2.3%. Here the sequenced sample was peripheral blood, taken on day 0 of AZD1222 vaccination. These receptors were obtained from an adult in good health. Both conserved end residues are part of each CDR3. The order of the fields is CDR3 length, V gene, D gene, clone size, J gene, CDR3 DNA, CDR3 protein. The D gene is left open where the match is weak. A row's size may be missing; if present it is once, few, many or a size class.

len: 13
v_gene: TRBV28
d_gene: TRBD1
abundance: .
j_gene: TRBJ1-2
CDR3nt: TGTGCCAGCAGTCCGACAGGGTTGGATGGCTACACCTTC
CDR3aa: CASSPTGLDGYTF

len: 14
v_gene: TRBV7-6
d_gene: .
abundance: .
j_gene: TRBJ2-2
CDR3nt: TGTGCCAGCAGCTTAAAGGGAAACACCGGGGAGCTGTTTTTT
CDR3aa: CASSLKGNTGELFF

len: 15
v_gene: TRBV28
d_gene: .
abundance: .
j_gene: TRBJ1-6
CDR3nt: TGTGCCAGCAAACCAGCTCAGGGTTCAAATTCACCCCTCCACTTT
CDR3aa: CASKPAQGSNSPLHF

len: 14
v_gene: TRBV28
d_gene: .
abundance: .
j_gene: TRBJ1-2
CDR3nt: TGTGCCAGCAGTTTTTTTCCCCTCAATTGGGGCTACACCTTC
CDR3aa: CASSFFPLNWGYTF

len: 13
v_gene: TRBV5-4
d_gene: .
abundance: .
j_gene: TRBJ2-7
CDR3nt: TGTGCCAGCAGCCCCTCGGCGGGATACGAGCAGTACTTC
CDR3aa: CASSPSAGYEQYF

len: 15
v_gene: TRBV6-2/TRBV6-3
d_gene: .
abundance: once
j_gene: TRBJ1-1
CDR3nt: TGTGCCAGCAGTAAGGGGTCGAGGGCGCACACTGAAGCTTTCTTT
CDR3aa: CASSKGSRAHTEAFF

len: 16
v_gene: TRBV11-2
d_gene: TRBD1
abundance: .
j_gene: TRBJ1-3
CDR3nt: TGTGCCAGCAGCCTTTCTCCCGGACAGGGAGGAAACACCATATATTTT
CDR3aa: CASSLSPGQGGNTIYF

len: 14
v_gene: TRBV30
d_gene: TRBD1
abundance: .
j_gene: TRBJ2-4
CDR3nt: TGTGCCTGGAGTGTTGGGGACAGGGGAAACATTCAGTACTTC
CDR3aa: CAWSVGDRGNIQYF

len: 14
v_gene: TRBV27
d_gene: .
abundance: .
j_gene: TRBJ1-1
CDR3nt: TGTGCCAGCAGTCACGACAGTCCGGACACTGAAGCTTTCTTT
CDR3aa: CASSHDSPDTEAFF

len: 15
v_gene: TRBV19
d_gene: TRBD1
abundance: .
j_gene: TRBJ1-4
CDR3nt: TGTGCCAGTAGTATCGGGACAGGCAGGGGGGAAAAACTGTTTTTT
CDR3aa: CASSIGTGRGEKLFF

len: 14
v_gene: TRBV5-5
d_gene: .
abundance: few
j_gene: TRBJ1-1
CDR3nt: TGTGCCAGCAGCTTGTGGGGGGGTGGCACTGAAGCTTTCTTT
CDR3aa: CASSLWGGGTEAFF

len: 15
v_gene: TRBV5-4
d_gene: .
abundance: .
j_gene: TRBJ1-1
CDR3nt: TGTGCCAGCAGCTTGGAAGGCCGACAGAACACTGAAGCTTTCTTT
CDR3aa: CASSLEGRQNTEAFF

len: 15
v_gene: TRBV19
d_gene: .
abundance: .
j_gene: TRBJ2-2
CDR3nt: TGTGCCAGTACCTTTAGGAGGGATGGAACCGGGGAGCTGTTTTTT
CDR3aa: CASTFRRDGTGELFF

len: 16
v_gene: TRBV10-3
d_gene: .
abundance: .
j_gene: TRBJ2-7
CDR3nt: TGTGCCATCAGTCAAATTGGCCCTACGGCCTCCTACGAGCAGTACTTC
CDR3aa: CAISQIGPTASYEQYF

len: 15
v_gene: TRBV7-2
d_gene: .
abundance: .
j_gene: TRBJ1-1
CDR3nt: TGTGCCAGCAGCTCTCGTCCGGGCGTGAACACTGAAGCTTTCTTT
CDR3aa: CASSSRPGVNTEAFF

len: 15
v_gene: TRBV7-2
d_gene: TRBD2
abundance: .
j_gene: TRBJ2-1
CDR3nt: TGTGCCAGCAGCCCCTCCGGGACTACGTTACGGGAGCAGTTCTTC
CDR3aa: CASSPSGTTLREQFF

len: 14
v_gene: TRBV28
d_gene: .
abundance: .
j_gene: TRBJ1-2
CDR3nt: TGTGCCAGCAGTTTACGGCCACCGGAGGGTGGCTACACCTTC
CDR3aa: CASSLRPPEGGYTF

len: 16
v_gene: TRBV7-2
d_gene: TRBD1
abundance: .
j_gene: TRBJ1-5
CDR3nt: TGTGCCAGCAGCGGGCACGGGACAGTAGGAAATCAGCCCCAGCATTTT
CDR3aa: CASSGHGTVGNQPQHF

len: 12
v_gene: TRBV29-1
d_gene: .
abundance: .
j_gene: TRBJ1-1
CDR3nt: TGCAGCGTTGCGACCAGTAACACTGAAGCTTTCTTT
CDR3aa: CSVATSNTEAFF

len: 13
v_gene: TRBV29-1
d_gene: .
abundance: .
j_gene: TRBJ1-2
CDR3nt: TGCAGCGTTGAGGTAGCCTCTAACTATGGCTACACCTTC
CDR3aa: CSVEVASNYGYTF

len: 13
v_gene: TRBV6-1
d_gene: .
abundance: .
j_gene: TRBJ1-5
CDR3nt: TGTGCCAGCAGTGAAGCCTGGGGACAGCCCCAGCATTTT
CDR3aa: CASSEAWGQPQHF

len: 13
v_gene: TRBV19
d_gene: .
abundance: .
j_gene: TRBJ1-5
CDR3nt: TGTGCCAGTAGGGGGCGTCTCAATCAGCCCCAGCATTTT
CDR3aa: CASRGRLNQPQHF

len: 15
v_gene: TRBV19
d_gene: TRBD1
abundance: .
j_gene: TRBJ2-7
CDR3nt: TGTGCCAGTAGTATAGATGGGACAGGGGCCTACGAGCAGTACTTC
CDR3aa: CASSIDGTGAYEQYF

len: 16
v_gene: TRBV19
d_gene: .
abundance: .
j_gene: TRBJ2-1
CDR3nt: TGTGCCAGTAGTTTCTTGACAGGGTCGGCGGGGAATGAGCAGTTCTTC
CDR3aa: CASSFLTGSAGNEQFF

len: 14
v_gene: TRBV27
d_gene: .
abundance: .
j_gene: TRBJ2-3
CDR3nt: TGTGCCAGCAGTTTAAGAGCTAGCGCAAATACGCAGTATTTT
CDR3aa: CASSLRASANTQYF

len: 17
v_gene: TRBV5-4
d_gene: TRBD1
abundance: .
j_gene: TRBJ1-5
CDR3nt: TGTGCCAGCAGCCCCCGCCGGGGACAGGGGATAAATCAGCCCCAGCATTTT
CDR3aa: CASSPRRGQGINQPQHF

len: 12
v_gene: TRBV28
d_gene: .
abundance: .
j_gene: TRBJ1-4
CDR3nt: TGTGCCAGCTATGGGACACTCGAAAAACTGTTTTTT
CDR3aa: CASYGTLEKLFF

len: 17
v_gene: TRBV5-1
d_gene: .
abundance: .
j_gene: TRBJ2-6
CDR3nt: TGCGCCCGGCAGTGGTCACAGGCATTTTCTGGGGCCAACGTCCTGACTTTC
CDR3aa: CARQWSQAFSGANVLTF

len: 15
v_gene: TRBV5-6
d_gene: TRBD1
abundance: .
j_gene: TRBJ1-2
CDR3nt: TGTGCCAGCAGACCGACAGGGGGAGCTAACTATGGCTACACCTTC
CDR3aa: CASRPTGGANYGYTF

len: 15
v_gene: TRBV11-2
d_gene: .
abundance: .
j_gene: TRBJ1-1
CDR3nt: TGTGCCAGCAGCTTAGGCTTAGTGCAGGGAGGTGAAGCTTTCTTT
CDR3aa: CASSLGLVQGGEAFF

len: 14
v_gene: TRBV5-5
d_gene: .
abundance: .
j_gene: TRBJ2-1
CDR3nt: TGTGCCAGCAGCTTGGGACTTTCCTACAATGAGCAGTTCTTC
CDR3aa: CASSLGLSYNEQFF

len: 12
v_gene: TRBV19
d_gene: .
abundance: few
j_gene: TRBJ1-2
CDR3nt: TGTGCCAGTAGTATAAGAGGGTCGGGCTACACCTTC
CDR3aa: CASSIRGSGYTF

len: 14
v_gene: TRBV2
d_gene: .
abundance: many
j_gene: TRBJ1-2
CDR3nt: TGTGCCAGCAGCGGGGAGGGTGCTAACTATGGCTACACCTTC
CDR3aa: CASSGEGANYGYTF

len: 13
v_gene: TRBV29-1
d_gene: .
abundance: .
j_gene: TRBJ2-1
CDR3nt: TGCAGCGTTGAACCGACCGGTTACAATGAGCAGTTCTTC
CDR3aa: CSVEPTGYNEQFF

len: 15
v_gene: TRBV6-2/TRBV6-3
d_gene: TRBD1
abundance: .
j_gene: TRBJ1-1
CDR3nt: TGTGCCAGCAGTTACTTTCAGGGGGCGGGCACTGAAGCTTTCTTT
CDR3aa: CASSYFQGAGTEAFF

len: 14
v_gene: TRBV19
d_gene: TRBD1
abundance: .
j_gene: TRBJ1-2
CDR3nt: TGTGCCAGTAGTACGGGACAGTGGAACTATGGCTACACCTTC
CDR3aa: CASSTGQWNYGYTF

len: 14
v_gene: TRBV30
d_gene: TRBD1
abundance: .
j_gene: TRBJ2-1
CDR3nt: TGTGCCTGGCAGACCGGGACAGGCTACAATGAGCAGTTCTTC
CDR3aa: CAWQTGTGYNEQFF

len: 15
v_gene: TRBV7-9
d_gene: .
abundance: .
j_gene: TRBJ1-2
CDR3nt: TGTGCCAGCAGCTTAGAAACTGGGACTAACTATGGCTACACCTTC
CDR3aa: CASSLETGTNYGYTF

len: 13
v_gene: TRBV5-6
d_gene: .
abundance: .
j_gene: TRBJ2-4
CDR3nt: TGTGCCAGCAGCGTGGATAAGTTCGACATTCAGTACTTC
CDR3aa: CASSVDKFDIQYF

len: 14
v_gene: TRBV3-1/TRBV3-2
d_gene: TRBD1
abundance: .
j_gene: TRBJ1-1
CDR3nt: TGTGCCAGCAGTCGGACAGGGGGGAGCACTGAAGCTTTCTTT
CDR3aa: CASSRTGGSTEAFF

len: 17
v_gene: TRBV12-5
d_gene: TRBD1
abundance: .
j_gene: TRBJ1-2
CDR3nt: TGTGCTAGTGGTTTGGCGAAGACAGGGGGCGCGTTGGGTGGCTACACCTTC
CDR3aa: CASGLAKTGGALGGYTF

len: 12
v_gene: TRBV5-4
d_gene: .
abundance: .
j_gene: TRBJ2-5
CDR3nt: TGTGCCAGCAGCCGTACCCAAGAGACCCAGTACTTC
CDR3aa: CASSRTQETQYF

len: 15
v_gene: TRBV15
d_gene: .
abundance: .
j_gene: TRBJ1-5
CDR3nt: TGTGCCACCAGCAGAGTCCAGGGTGGCAATCAGCCCCAGCATTTT
CDR3aa: CATSRVQGGNQPQHF

len: 15
v_gene: TRBV7-2
d_gene: .
abundance: .
j_gene: TRBJ1-5
CDR3nt: TGTGCCAGCAGCTCATCCCGGACGAGCAATCAGCCCCAGCATTTT
CDR3aa: CASSSSRTSNQPQHF

len: 14
v_gene: TRBV5-1
d_gene: .
abundance: few
j_gene: TRBJ2-7
CDR3nt: TGCGCCAGCAGCTTTCAGGGGCAGGAAGCCGAGCAGTACTTC
CDR3aa: CASSFQGQEAEQYF

len: 11
v_gene: TRBV4-3
d_gene: .
abundance: few
j_gene: TRBJ2-5
CDR3nt: TGCGCCAGCAGCCACGGTTCGACCCAGTACTTC
CDR3aa: CASSHGSTQYF

len: 16
v_gene: TRBV11-2
d_gene: .
abundance: .
j_gene: TRBJ1-3
CDR3nt: TGTGCCAGCAGCTTGCGGGTGGATAACTCTGGAAACACCATATATTTT
CDR3aa: CASSLRVDNSGNTIYF

len: 16
v_gene: TRBV5-1
d_gene: TRBD1
abundance: .
j_gene: TRBJ1-6
CDR3nt: TGCGCCAGCAGCCTCCGGGGACAGGGTATGAATTCACCCCTCCACTTT
CDR3aa: CASSLRGQGMNSPLHF